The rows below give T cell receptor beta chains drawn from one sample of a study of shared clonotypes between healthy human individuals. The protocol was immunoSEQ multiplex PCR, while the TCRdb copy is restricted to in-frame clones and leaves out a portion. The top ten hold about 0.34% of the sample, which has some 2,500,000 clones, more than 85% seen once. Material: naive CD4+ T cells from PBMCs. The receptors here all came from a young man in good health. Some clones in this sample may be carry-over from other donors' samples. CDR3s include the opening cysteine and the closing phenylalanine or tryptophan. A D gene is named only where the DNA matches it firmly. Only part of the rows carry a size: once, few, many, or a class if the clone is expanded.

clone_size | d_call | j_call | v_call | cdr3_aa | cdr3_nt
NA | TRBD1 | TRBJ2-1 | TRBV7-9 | CASSFGTGVYNEQFF | TGTGCCAGCAGCTTCGGGACAGGGGTCTACAATGAGCAGTTCTTC
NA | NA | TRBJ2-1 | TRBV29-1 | CSVGLLLLNEQFF | TGCAGCGTTGGTCTGTTACTCCTCAATGAGCAGTTCTTC
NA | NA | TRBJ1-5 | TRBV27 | CASRPSHSSNQPQHF | TGTGCCAGCAGACCCTCCCATAGTAGCAATCAGCCCCAGCATTTT
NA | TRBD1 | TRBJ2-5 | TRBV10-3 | CATRLGTEETQYF | TGTGCCACCCGATTGGGGACAGAAGAGACCCAGTACTTC
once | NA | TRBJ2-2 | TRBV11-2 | CASSLVGRSNTGELFF | TGTGCCAGCAGCTTAGTGGGCAGATCGAACACCGGGGAGCTGTTTTTT
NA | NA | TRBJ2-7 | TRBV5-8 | CASSLASRVEQYF | TGTGCCAGCAGCTTGGCCTCCAGGGTCGAGCAGTACTTC
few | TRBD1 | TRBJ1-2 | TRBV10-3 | CAISEQGGYDYGYTF | TGTGCCATCAGTGAGCAGGGGGGTTATGACTATGGCTACACCTTC
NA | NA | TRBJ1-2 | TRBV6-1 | CASRPRDSAGDGYTF | TGTGCCAGCAGGCCACGTGATTCGGCAGGGGATGGCTACACCTTC
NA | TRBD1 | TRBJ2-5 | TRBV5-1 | CASSGNRDSRQETQYF | TGCGCCAGCAGCGGAAACCGGGACAGCCGACAAGAGACCCAGTACTTC
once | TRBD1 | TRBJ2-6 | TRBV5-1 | CASSLGPGGVSGANVLTF | TGCGCCAGCAGCTTGGGTCCAGGGGGCGTCTCTGGGGCCAACGTCCTGACTTTC
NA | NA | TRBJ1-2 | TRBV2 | CASSEVSRTRSRYGYTF | TGTGCCAGCAGTGAGGTCTCCCGCACCCGGAGCCGCTATGGCTACACCTTC
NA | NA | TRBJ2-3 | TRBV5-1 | CASSSLPADTQYF | TGCGCCAGCAGCTCCCTACCCGCAGATACGCAGTATTTT
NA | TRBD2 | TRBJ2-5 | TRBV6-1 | CASSDPGGIQETQYF | TGTGCCAGCAGTGACCCGGGGGGGATACAAGAGACCCAGTACTTC
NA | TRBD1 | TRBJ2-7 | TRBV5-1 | CASSPLGQGVYEQYF | TGCGCCAGCAGCCCATTGGGACAGGGGGTCTACGAGCAGTACTTC
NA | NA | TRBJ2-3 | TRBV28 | CASSRVDTQYF | TGTGCCAGCAGCCGTGTGGATACGCAGTATTTT
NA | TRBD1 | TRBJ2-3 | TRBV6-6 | CASSGRTGGTDTQYF | TGTGCCAGCAGTGGAAGGACAGGGGGCACAGATACGCAGTATTTT
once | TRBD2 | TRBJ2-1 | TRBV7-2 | CASSRSGNYNEQFF | TGTGCCAGCAGCCGGAGCGGGAACTACAATGAGCAGTTCTTC
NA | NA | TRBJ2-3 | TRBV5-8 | CASSLGTASTDTQYF | TGTGCCAGCAGCTTGGGGACGGCTAGCACAGATACGCAGTATTTT
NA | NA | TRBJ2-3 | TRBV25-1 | CASSSLKGGEVTDTQYF | TGTGCCAGCAGCTCCTTAAAAGGCGGAGAAGTCACAGATACGCAGTATTTT
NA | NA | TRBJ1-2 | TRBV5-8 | CASSLVRLFNYGYTF | TGTGCCAGCAGCCTGGTTCGACTATTTAACTATGGCTACACCTTC
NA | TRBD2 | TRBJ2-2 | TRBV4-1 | CASSQEGVFSGRTPTGELFF | TGCGCCAGCAGCCAAGAGGGGGTATTCAGCGGGAGGACGCCCACCGGGGAGCTGTTTTTT
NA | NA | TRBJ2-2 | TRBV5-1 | CASSLISLRPGDTGELFF | TGCGCCAGCAGCTTGATAAGTCTGCGGCCTGGGGACACCGGGGAGCTGTTTTTT
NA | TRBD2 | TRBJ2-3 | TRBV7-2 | CASSPGTRPYF | TGTGCCAGCAGCCCCGGGACTAGACCGTATTTT
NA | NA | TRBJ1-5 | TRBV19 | CAISNRDSNQPQHF | TGTGCCATCTCGAACAGGGATAGCAATCAGCCCCAGCATTTT
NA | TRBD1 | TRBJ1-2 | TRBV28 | CASIVDPGTGLFGGYTF | TGTGCCAGCATTGTAGACCCCGGGACAGGTCTGTTTGGTGGCTACACCTTC
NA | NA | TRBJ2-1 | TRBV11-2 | CASSLSRDPTYNEQFF | TGTGCCAGCAGCCTAAGTAGGGACCCAACCTACAATGAGCAGTTCTTC
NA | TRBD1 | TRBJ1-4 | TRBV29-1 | CSVPGQGATNEKLFF | TGCAGCGTTCCGGGACAGGGTGCAACTAATGAAAAACTGTTTTTT
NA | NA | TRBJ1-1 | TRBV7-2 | CASSLTDSTEAFF | TGTGCCAGCAGCTTAACCGATAGCACTGAAGCTTTCTTT
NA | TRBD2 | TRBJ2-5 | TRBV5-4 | CASSKGLAVQETQYF | TGTGCCAGCAGCAAGGGACTAGCGGTACAAGAGACCCAGTACTTC
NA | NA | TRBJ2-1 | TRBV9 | CASSPRGARKNEQFF | TGTGCCAGCAGCCCCCGGGGGGCAAGAAAGAATGAGCAGTTCTTC
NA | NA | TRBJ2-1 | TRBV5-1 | CASSPSRTSEVNEQFF | TGCGCCAGCAGCCCGAGCAGGACTTCCGAGGTCAATGAGCAGTTCTTC
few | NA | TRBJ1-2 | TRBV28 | CATGGYTF | TGTGCCACGGGGGGCTACACCTTC
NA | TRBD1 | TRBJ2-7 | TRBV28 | CASRPPGQGYEQYF | TGTGCCAGCAGGCCCCCGGGACAGGGGTACGAGCAGTACTTC
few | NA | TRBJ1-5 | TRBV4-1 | CASSPPNQPQHF | TGCGCCAGCAGCCCACCAAATCAGCCCCAGCATTTT
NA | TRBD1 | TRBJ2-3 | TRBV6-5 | CASSYSGTARGMQYF | TGTGCCAGCAGTTACTCGGGGACAGCAAGAGGTATGCAGTATTTT
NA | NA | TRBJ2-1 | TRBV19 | CASSPRQRSSSYNEQFF | TGTGCCAGTAGCCCTAGACAGCGTTCGAGCTCCTACAATGAGCAGTTCTTC
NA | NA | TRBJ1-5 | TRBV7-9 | CASSLARRGNQPQHF | TGTGCCAGCAGCTTAGCGCGGCGGGGAAATCAGCCCCAGCATTTT
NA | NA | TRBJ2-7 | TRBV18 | CASSQTRSEYEQYF | TGTGCCAGCTCACAGACGAGATCGGAATACGAGCAGTACTTC
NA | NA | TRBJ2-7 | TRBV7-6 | CASSLGKTDYEQYF | TGTGCCAGCAGCTTAGGGAAAACAGACTACGAGCAGTACTTC
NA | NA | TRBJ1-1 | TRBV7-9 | CASSGTTGEAFF | TGTGCCAGCAGCGGAACCACAGGGGAAGCTTTCTTT
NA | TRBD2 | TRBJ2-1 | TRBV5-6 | CASSLRIEAGASYNEQFF | TGTGCCAGCAGCCTCCGAATAGAAGCGGGAGCGTCCTACAATGAGCAGTTCTTC
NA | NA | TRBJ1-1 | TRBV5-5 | CASSLVDFWGNTEAFF | TGTGCCAGCAGCTTGGTTGACTTTTGGGGAAACACTGAAGCTTTCTTT
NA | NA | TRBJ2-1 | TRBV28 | CASNPIRGSSYNEQFF | TGTGCCAGCAACCCCATCCGGGGGAGCTCCTACAATGAGCAGTTCTTC
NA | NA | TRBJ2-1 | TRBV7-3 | CASSLMANEQFF | TGTGCCAGCAGCTTAATGGCCAATGAGCAGTTCTTC
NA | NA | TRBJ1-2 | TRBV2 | CASSLRLDGYTF | TGTGCCAGCAGCCTGCGCCTTGATGGCTACACCTTC
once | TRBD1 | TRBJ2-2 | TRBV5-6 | CASSAPGTGEGRELFF | TGTGCCAGCAGCGCCCCCGGGACAGGGGAGGGCCGGGAGCTGTTTTTT
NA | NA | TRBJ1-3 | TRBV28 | CASSFFPHSGNTIYF | TGTGCCAGCAGTTTTTTCCCCCACTCTGGAAACACCATATATTTT
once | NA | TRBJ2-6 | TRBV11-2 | CASSFLQGTGANVLTF | TGTGCCAGCAGCTTCCTACAGGGAACCGGGGCCAACGTCCTGACTTTC
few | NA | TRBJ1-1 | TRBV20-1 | CSASGEYEAFF | TGCAGTGCTAGTGGAGAATATGAAGCTTTCTTT
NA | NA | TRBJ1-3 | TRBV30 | CAWSDGFSGNTIYF | TGTGCCTGGAGTGACGGTTTCTCTGGAAACACCATATATTTT
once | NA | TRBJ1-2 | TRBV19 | CASSISRRANYGYTF | TGTGCCAGTAGTATTTCCCGCAGGGCCAACTATGGCTACACCTTC
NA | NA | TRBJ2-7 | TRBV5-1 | CASSLGPRYEQYF | TGCGCCAGCAGCTTGGGGCCTAGGTACGAGCAGTACTTC
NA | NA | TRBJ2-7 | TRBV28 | CASSSPPTGSYEQYF | TGTGCCAGCAGTTCACCTCCGACAGGCTCCTACGAGCAGTACTTC
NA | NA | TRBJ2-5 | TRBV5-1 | CASSLGPGIQETQYF | TGCGCCAGCAGCTTGGGTCCCGGAATCCAAGAGACCCAGTACTTC
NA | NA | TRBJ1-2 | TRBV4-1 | CASSQFSGVRGYTF | TGCGCCAGCAGCCAATTTAGCGGGGTCCGGGGCTACACCTTC